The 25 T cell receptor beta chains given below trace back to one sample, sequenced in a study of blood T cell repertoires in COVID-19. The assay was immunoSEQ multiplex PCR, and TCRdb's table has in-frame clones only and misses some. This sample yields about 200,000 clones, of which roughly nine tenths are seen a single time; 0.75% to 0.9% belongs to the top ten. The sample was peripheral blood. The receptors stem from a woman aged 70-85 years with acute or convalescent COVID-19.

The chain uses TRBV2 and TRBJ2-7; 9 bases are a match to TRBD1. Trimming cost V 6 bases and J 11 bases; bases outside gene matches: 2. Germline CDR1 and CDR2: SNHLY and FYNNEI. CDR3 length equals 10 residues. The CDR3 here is CASSRTGEYF. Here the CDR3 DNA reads TGTGCCAGCAGCCGGACAGGGGAGTACTTC.

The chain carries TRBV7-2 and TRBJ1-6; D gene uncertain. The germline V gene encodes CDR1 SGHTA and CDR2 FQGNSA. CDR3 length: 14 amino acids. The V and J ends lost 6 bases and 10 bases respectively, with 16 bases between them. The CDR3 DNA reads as TGTGCCAGCAGATGGGGAGGGCTCGACTCACCCCTCCACTTT. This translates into CASRWGGLDSPLHF.

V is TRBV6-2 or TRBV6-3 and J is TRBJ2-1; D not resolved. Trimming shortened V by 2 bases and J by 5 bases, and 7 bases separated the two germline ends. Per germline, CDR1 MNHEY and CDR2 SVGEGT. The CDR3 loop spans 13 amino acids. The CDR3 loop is CASSYPPDNEQFF. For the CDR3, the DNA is TGTGCCAGCAGTTACCCCCCGGACAATGAGCAGTTCTTC.

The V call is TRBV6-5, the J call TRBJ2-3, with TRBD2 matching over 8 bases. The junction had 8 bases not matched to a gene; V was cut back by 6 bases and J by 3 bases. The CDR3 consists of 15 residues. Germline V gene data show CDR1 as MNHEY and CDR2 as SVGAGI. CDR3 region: CASSYGGGATDTQYF. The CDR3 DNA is TGTGCCAGCAGCTACGGGGGGGGCGCGACAGATACGCAGTATTTT.

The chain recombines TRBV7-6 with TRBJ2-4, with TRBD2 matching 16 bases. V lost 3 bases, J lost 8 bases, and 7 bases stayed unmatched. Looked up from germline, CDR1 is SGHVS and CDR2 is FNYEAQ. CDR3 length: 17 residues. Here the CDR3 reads CASSLGTSGRASDIQYF. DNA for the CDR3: TGTGCCAGCAGCTTGGGGACTAGCGGGAGGGCCAGTGACATTCAGTACTTC.

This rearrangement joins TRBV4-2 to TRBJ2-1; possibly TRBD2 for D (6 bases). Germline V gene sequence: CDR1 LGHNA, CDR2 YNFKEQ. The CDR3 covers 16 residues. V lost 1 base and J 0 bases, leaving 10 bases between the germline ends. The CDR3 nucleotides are TGTGCCAGCAGCCAAGGATCAGCGGGCTCCTACAATGAGCAGTTCTTC. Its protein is CASSQGSAGSYNEQFF.

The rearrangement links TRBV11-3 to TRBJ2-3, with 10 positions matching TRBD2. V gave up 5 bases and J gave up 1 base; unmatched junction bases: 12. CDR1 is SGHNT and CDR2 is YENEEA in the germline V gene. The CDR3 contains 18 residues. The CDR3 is CASSPRSGRTWGTDTQYF. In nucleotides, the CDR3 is TGTGCCAGCAGCCCGCGTAGCGGGAGGACGTGGGGCACAGATACGCAGTATTTT.

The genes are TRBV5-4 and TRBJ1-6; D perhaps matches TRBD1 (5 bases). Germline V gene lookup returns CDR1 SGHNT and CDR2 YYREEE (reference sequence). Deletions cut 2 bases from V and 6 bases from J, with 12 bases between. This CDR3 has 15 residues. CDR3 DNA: TGTGCCAGCAGCTTCGGGGGATCGGGTAATTCACCCCTCCACTTT. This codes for CASSFGGSGNSPLHF.

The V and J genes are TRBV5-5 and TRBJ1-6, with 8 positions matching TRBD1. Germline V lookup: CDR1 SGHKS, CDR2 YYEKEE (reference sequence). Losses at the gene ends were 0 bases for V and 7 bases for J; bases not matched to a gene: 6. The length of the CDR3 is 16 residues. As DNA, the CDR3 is TGTGCCAGCAGCTTGGGGCCGGACAGGGACAATTCACCCCTCCACTTT. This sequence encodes CASSLGPDRDNSPLHF.

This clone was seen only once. This CDR3 is CASSLDRFTYNEQFF. The CDR3, as DNA: TGCGCCAGCAGCTTGGACAGGTTCACCTACAATGAGCAGTTCTTC. The chain combines TRBV5-1 with TRBJ2-1; possibly TRBD1 for D (5 bases). This CDR3 spans 15 amino acids. Trimming stripped 0 bases from V and 2 bases from J, with 9 bases between. Germline-derived CDR1 and CDR2 are SGHRS and YFSETQ.

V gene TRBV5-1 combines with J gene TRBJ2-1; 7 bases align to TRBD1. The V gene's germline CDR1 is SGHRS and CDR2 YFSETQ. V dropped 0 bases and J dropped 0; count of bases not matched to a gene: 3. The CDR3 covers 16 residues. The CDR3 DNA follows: TGCGCCAGCAGCTTGGCAGGGGGAAGCTCCTACAATGAGCAGTTCTTC. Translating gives CASSLAGGSSYNEQFF.

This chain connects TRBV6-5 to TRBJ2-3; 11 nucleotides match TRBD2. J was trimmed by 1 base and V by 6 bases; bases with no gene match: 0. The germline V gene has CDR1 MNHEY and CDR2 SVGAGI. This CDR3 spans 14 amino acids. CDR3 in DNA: TGTGCCAGCAGACTAGCGGGGGGCACAGATACGCAGTATTTT. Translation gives CASRLAGGTDTQYF.

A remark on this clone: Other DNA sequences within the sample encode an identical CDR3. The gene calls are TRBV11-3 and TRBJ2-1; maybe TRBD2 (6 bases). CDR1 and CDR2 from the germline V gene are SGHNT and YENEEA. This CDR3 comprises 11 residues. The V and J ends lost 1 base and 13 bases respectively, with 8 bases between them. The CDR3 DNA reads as TGTGCCAGCAGCTTAGGCGGGGAACAGTTCTTC. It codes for CASSLGGEQFF.

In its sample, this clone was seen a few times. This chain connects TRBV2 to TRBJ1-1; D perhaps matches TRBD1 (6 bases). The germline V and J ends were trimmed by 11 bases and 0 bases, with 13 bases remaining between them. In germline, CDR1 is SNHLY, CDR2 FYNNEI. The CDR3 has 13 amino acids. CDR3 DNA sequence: TGTGCCGTGGGTAAGGGGGTGAACACTGAAGCTTTCTTT. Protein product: CAVGKGVNTEAFF. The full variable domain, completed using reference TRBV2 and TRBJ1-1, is EPEVTQTPSHQVTQMGQEVILRCVPISNHLYFYWYRQILGQKVEFLVSFYNNEISEKSEIFDDQFSVERPDGSNFTLKIRSTKLEDSAMYFCAVGKGVNTEAFFGQGTRLTVV.

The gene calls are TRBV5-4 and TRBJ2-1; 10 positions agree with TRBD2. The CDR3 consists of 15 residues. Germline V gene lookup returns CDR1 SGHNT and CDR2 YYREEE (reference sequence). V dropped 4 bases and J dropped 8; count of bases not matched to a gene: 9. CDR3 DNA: TGTGCCAGCAGCCCCACTAGCGGGAAGAGCCATGAGCAGTTCTTC. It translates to CASSPTSGKSHEQFF.

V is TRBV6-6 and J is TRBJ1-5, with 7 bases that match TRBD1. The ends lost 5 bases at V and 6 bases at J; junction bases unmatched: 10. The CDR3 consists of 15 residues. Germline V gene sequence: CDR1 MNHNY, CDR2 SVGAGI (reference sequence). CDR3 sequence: CASSTGTAQRQPQHF. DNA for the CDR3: TGTGCCAGCAGTACCGGGACAGCGCAACGTCAGCCCCAGCATTTT.

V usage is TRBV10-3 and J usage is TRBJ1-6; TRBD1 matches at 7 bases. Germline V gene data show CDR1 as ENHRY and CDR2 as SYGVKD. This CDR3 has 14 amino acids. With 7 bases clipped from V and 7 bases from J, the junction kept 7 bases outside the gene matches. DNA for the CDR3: TGTGCCATCACCGCAGGGGGGCAGAATTCACCCCTCCACTTT. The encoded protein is CAITAGGQNSPLHF.

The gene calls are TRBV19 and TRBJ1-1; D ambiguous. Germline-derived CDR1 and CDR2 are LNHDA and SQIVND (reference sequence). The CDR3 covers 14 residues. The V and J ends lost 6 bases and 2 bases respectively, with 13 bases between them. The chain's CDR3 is CASSLSGANTEAFF. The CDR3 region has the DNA TGTGCCAGTAGCCTGTCGGGAGCCAACACTGAAGCTTTCTTT.

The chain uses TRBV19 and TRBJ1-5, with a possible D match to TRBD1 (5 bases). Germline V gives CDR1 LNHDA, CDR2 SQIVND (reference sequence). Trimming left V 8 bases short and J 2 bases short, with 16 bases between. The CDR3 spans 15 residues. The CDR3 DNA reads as TGTGCCAGTGGGGGGTTAGATGAGGGCAATCAGCCCCAGCATTTT. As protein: CASGGLDEGNQPQHF.

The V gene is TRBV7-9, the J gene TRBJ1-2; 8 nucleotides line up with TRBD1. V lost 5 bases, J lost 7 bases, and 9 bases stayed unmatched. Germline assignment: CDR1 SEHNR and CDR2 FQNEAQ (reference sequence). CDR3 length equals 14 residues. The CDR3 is CASSHGTGGGGYTF. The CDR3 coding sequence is TGTGCCAGCAGCCACGGGACAGGAGGGGGTGGCTACACCTTC.

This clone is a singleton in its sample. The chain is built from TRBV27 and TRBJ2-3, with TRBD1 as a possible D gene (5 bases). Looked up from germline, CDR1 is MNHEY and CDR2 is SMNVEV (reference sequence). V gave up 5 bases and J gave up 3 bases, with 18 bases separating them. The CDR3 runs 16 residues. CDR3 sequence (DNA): TGTGCCAGCAGTGGCTACAGGTTGGTTGGGACAGATACGCAGTATTTT. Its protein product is CASSGYRLVGTDTQYF.

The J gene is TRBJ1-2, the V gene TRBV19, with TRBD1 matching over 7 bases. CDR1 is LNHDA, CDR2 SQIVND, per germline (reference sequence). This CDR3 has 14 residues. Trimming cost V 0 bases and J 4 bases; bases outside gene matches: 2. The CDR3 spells CASSIETGTYGYTF. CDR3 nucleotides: TGTGCCAGTAGTATAGAGACAGGGACCTATGGCTACACCTTC.

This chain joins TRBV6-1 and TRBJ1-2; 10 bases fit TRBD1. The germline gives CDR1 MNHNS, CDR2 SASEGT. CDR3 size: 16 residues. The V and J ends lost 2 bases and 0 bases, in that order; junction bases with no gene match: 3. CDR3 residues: CASSELGTGANYGYTF. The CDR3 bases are TGTGCCAGCAGTGAATTAGGGACAGGGGCTAACTATGGCTACACCTTC.

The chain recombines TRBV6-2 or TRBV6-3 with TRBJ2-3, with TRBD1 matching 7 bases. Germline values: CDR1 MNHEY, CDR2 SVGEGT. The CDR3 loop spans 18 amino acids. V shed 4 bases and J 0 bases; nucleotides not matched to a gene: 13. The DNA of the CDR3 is TGTGCCAGCAGTTTCTCGGTGATTGACAGGGTCAGCACAGATACGCAGTATTTT. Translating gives CASSFSVIDRVSTDTQYF.

The CDR3 DNA follows: TGTGCCAGCGGGCCGAAGACAGGGACCTACGAGCAGTACTTC. Translating it yields CASGPKTGTYEQYF. The V call is TRBV2, the J call TRBJ2-7; 7 positions match TRBD1. Germline V lookup: CDR1 SNHLY, CDR2 FYNNEI. Trimming removed 8 bases from V and 2 bases from J; junction bases left unmatched: 9. This CDR3 has 14 amino acids. Looking up the rest from reference TRBV2 and TRBJ2-7 gives the full variable domain: EPEVTQTPSHQVTQMGQEVILRCVPISNHLYFYWYRQILGQKVEFLVSFYNNEISEKSEIFDDQFSVERPDGSNFTLKIRSTKLEDSAMYFCASGPKTGTYEQYFGPGTRLTVT.